This T cell receptor (beta chain) was observed in a study of identifying expanded T cells in peripheral blood. General study findings and limits: Across healthy donors, higher total template counts meant significantly greater approximately two-week count variance. Technical replicates showed around 1.2 changed clones; about 2 weeks 15 to 20; four weeks 19.

Some clones are missing from TCRdb's copy, which holds only in-frame ones; the method was immunoSEQ multiplex PCR. The sample carries about 74,000 clones, 84% recorded once. Collection occurred without any documented infections or immune events in donors. Worth noting for this clone: Its antigen remains unidentified.

Sequenced sample: blood. The sequence came from a person aged 18 to 70 in good health.

CDR3 in DNA: TGTGCCAGCAGCTTAAGATCGTCCTCGGGAGAAAAACTGTTTTTT. Its translation: CASSLRSSSGEKLFF. The chain has TRBV7-2 and TRBJ1-4; D gene unclear. CDR1 is SGHTA and CDR2 is FQGNSA in the germline V gene. This CDR3 is 15 amino acids long. Trimming left V 2 bases short and J 8 bases short, with 15 bases between.